The present T cell receptor beta chain was sequenced within a study of T-cell reconstitution after alpha-beta-depleted transplantation in children. This clonotype appeared many times. Preparation of the TCRbeta library was carried out with unique molecular identifiers. TCRdb ran MiXCR on the PCR reads and lists one entry per CDR3 protein. The sample has approximately 250,000 distinct CDR3 sequences; more than 7.5% are singletons. Germline V gene lookup returns CDR1 SGHRS and CDR2 YFSETQ. This CDR3 spans 15 amino acids. Trimming at V came to 5 bases and at J to 2 bases, leaving 5 bases not matched to a gene.

This clonotype originated in a human donor who donated a stem cell graft to a child with SCID. The rearrangement joins TRBV5-1 to TRBJ2-2, with 8 bases aligning to TRBD1. The sequenced sample was PBMCs from the stem cell graft donor, obtained from the stem cell graft. The CDR3 spells CASSPGGRNTGELFF. Here the CDR3 DNA reads TGCGCCAGCAGTCCAGGGGGCCGAAACACCGGGGAGCTGTTTTTT.